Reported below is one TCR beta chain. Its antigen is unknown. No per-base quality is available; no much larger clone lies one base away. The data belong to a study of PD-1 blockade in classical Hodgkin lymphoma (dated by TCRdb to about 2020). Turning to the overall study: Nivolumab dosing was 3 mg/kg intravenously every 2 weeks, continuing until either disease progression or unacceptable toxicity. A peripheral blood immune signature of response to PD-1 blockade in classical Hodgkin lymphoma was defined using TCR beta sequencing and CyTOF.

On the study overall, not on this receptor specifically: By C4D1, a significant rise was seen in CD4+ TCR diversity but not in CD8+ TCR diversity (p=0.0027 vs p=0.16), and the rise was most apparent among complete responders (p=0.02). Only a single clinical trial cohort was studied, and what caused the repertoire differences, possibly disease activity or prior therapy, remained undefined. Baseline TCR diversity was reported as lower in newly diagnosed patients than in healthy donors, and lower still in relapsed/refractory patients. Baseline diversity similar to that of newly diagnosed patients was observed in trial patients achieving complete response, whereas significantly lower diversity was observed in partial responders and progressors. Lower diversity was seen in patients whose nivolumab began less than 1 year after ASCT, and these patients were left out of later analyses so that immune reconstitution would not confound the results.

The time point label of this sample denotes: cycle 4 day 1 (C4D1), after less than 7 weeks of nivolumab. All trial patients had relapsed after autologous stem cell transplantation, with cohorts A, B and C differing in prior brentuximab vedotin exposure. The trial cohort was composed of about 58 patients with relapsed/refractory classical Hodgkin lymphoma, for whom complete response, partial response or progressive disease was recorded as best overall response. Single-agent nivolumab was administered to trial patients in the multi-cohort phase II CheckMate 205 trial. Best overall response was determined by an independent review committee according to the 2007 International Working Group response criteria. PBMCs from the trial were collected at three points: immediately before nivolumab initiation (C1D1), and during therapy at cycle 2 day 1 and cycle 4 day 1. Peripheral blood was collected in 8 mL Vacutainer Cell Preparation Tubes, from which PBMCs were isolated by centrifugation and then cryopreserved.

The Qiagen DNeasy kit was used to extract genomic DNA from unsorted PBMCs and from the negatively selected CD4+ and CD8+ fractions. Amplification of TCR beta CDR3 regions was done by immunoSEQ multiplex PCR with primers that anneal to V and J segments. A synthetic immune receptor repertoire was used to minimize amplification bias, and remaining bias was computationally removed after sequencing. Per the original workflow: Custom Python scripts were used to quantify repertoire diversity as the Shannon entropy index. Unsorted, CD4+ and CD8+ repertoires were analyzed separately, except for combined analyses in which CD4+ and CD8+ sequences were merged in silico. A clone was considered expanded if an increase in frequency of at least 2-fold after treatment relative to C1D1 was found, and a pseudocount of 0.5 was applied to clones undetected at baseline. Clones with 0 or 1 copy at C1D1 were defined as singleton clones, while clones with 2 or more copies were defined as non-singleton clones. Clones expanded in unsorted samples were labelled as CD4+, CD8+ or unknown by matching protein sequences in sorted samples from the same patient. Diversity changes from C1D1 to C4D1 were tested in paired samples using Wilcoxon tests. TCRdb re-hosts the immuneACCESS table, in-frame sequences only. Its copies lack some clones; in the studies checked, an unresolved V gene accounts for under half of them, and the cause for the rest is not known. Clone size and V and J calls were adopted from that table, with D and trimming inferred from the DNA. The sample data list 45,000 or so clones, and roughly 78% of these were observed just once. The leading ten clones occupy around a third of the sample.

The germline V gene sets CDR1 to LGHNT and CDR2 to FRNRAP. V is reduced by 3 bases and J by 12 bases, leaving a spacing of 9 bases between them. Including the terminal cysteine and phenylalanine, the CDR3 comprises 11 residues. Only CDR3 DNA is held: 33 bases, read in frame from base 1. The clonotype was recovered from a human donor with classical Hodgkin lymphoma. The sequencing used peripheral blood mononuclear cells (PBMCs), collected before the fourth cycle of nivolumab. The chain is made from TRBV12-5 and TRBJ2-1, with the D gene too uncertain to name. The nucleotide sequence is TGTGCTAGTGGTTTAAATACAGCGCAGTTCTTC. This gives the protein CASGLNTAQFF.